These 8 T cell receptor beta chains originate from one sample sequenced in a study of radiotherapy plus CTLA-4 blockade in lung cancer. TCRdb's table, derived via immunoSEQ multiplex PCR, lists solely in-frame clones and lacks some. The sample comprises over 85,000 clones, around 88% of which are singletons, and about 5.3% rests with the top ten. This specimen consisted of peripheral blood, obtained from a patient treated with radiotherapy plus ipilimumab. The origin of the receptors is a human donor with non-small cell lung cancer that progressed on radiotherapy plus ipilimumab.

The V and J genes are TRBV6-6 and TRBJ2-1; D is unresolved. The CDR3 extends over 16 amino acids. Trimming took 5 bases from V and 5 from J, leaving 19 bases between them. CDR1 MNHNY and CDR2 SVGAGI come from the germline V gene (reference sequence). The CDR3 nucleotides read TGTGCCAGCAGTCGCCCTCGCACTTTCAAGGACAATGAGCAGTTCTTC. Translation gives CASSRPRTFKDNEQFF.

The V and J genes are TRBV7-2 and TRBJ2-5; 13 bases match TRBD2. Trimming removed 1 base from V and 5 bases from J; junction bases left unmatched: 10. Germline V CDR1 and CDR2: SGHTA, FQGNSA. The CDR3 has 18 residues. The CDR3 protein is CASSLGGLAGAFGETQYF. The CDR3 nucleotides are TGTGCCAGCAGCTTAGGCGGACTAGCGGGAGCCTTTGGGGAGACCCAGTACTTC.

The chain carries TRBV4-2 and TRBJ2-7, with 10 bases matching TRBD2. The J segment lost 5 bases and the V segment lost 0 bases, leaving 28 bases of the junction unmatched. Germline V gene data show CDR1 as LGHNA and CDR2 as YNFKEQ. The CDR3 runs 23 residues. CDR3 protein: CASSQEIEMGTSANRPPGDEQYF. The DNA of the CDR3 is TGTGCCAGCAGCCAAGAAATCGAGATGGGGACTAGCGCCAATCGACCCCCGGGGGACGAGCAGTACTTC.

The V call is TRBV29-1, the J call TRBJ1-4; D might be TRBD1 (6 bases). V was clipped by 7 bases and J by 7 bases, with 16 bases between them. There are 13 residues in the CDR3. Germline assignment: CDR1 SQVTM and CDR2 ANQGSEA. CDR3 DNA sequence: TGCAGCGCCTGGACAGCGGGGGGTGAAAAACTGTTTTTT. This translates into CSAWTAGGEKLFF.

DNA for the CDR3: TGTGCCAGCTCACCATCAAGGGGTCGGGACTATGGCTACACCTTC. Amino acids: CASSPSRGRDYGYTF. The chain combines TRBV18 with TRBJ1-2, with D perhaps matching TRBD1 (5 bases). V was trimmed by 2 bases and J by 3 bases, leaving 13 bases between them. The CDR3 extends over 15 amino acids. Germline V gene lookup returns CDR1 KGHSH and CDR2 LQKENI.

The chain carries TRBV12-5 and TRBJ2-7, with TRBD2 matching over 10 bases. The ends lost 1 base at V and 6 bases at J; junction bases unmatched: 6. Germline V gene lookup returns CDR1 LGHNT and CDR2 FRNRAP. This CDR3 has 15 amino acids. Here the CDR3 reads CASGLASGRSSEQYF. For the CDR3, the DNA is TGTGCTAGTGGTTTGGCTAGCGGGAGAAGTTCCGAGCAGTACTTC.

CDR3 nucleotide sequence: TGTGCCAGCAGTGAAGGACTAGCGGGAGGCCTCTTTTTCTACGAGCAGTACTTC. It is translated as CASSEGLAGGLFFYEQYF. V is TRBV2 and J is TRBJ2-7; 13 nucleotides match TRBD2. V lost 1 base to trimming and J lost 3 bases; unmatched junction nucleotides: 9. Germline V CDR1 and CDR2: SNHLY, FYNNEI. The CDR3 extends over 18 amino acids.

Here the CDR3 reads CASSQSPFRDSHSPGNTIYF. In DNA form, the CDR3 reads TGCGCCAGCAGCCAGTCCCCATTCCGGGACAGTCATTCTCCTGGAAACACCATATATTTT. The chain carries TRBV4-1 and TRBJ1-3; the match to TRBD1 covers 7 bases. The germline V gene encodes CDR1 MGHRA and CDR2 YSYEKL. This CDR3 contains 20 residues. The V gene end was trimmed by 3 bases and the J gene end by 2 bases; junction bases not matched to a gene: 19.